The 15 T cell receptor beta chains reported below all come from one sample, sequenced in a study of blood T cell repertoires in COVID-19. The repertoire was sequenced with immunoSEQ multiplex PCR; TCRdb's copy has only in-frame clones and lacks some. The sample includes a few hundred thousand clones, more than 75% of them seen just once. Specimen: peripheral blood. All receptors come from a woman aged 45 to 65 with acute or convalescent COVID-19.

This chain connects TRBV7-2 to TRBJ2-1; weak D call: TRBD2 (5 bases). The CDR3 has 17 amino acids. Per germline, CDR1 SGHTA and CDR2 FQGNSA. V lost 5 bases and J 1 base, leaving 18 bases between the germline ends. CDR3 loop: CASSAGKAIGSYNEQFF. As DNA, the CDR3 is TGTGCCAGCAGCGCCGGGAAGGCAATCGGGTCCTACAATGAGCAGTTCTTC.

The gene calls are TRBV19 and TRBJ2-1; 9 bases are shared with TRBD1. The CDR3 runs 14 residues. Looked up from germline, CDR1 is LNHDA and CDR2 is SQIVND (reference sequence). Unmatched junction bases numbered 11, after V lost 7 bases and J lost 10 bases. This chain's CDR3 is CASMMNRGQEEQFF. The CDR3 bases are TGTGCCAGTATGATGAACAGGGGGCAGGAGGAGCAGTTCTTC.

This rearrangement joins TRBV7-6 to TRBJ1-2, with 12 bases lining up with TRBD1. Germline values: CDR1 SGHVS, CDR2 FNYEAQ. The CDR3 sequence is 18 residues long. With 2 bases clipped from V and 3 bases from J, the junction kept 10 bases outside the gene matches. The CDR3 here is CASSLRGGQGAMDYGYTF. The CDR3 DNA reads TGTGCCAGCAGCTTAAGAGGGGGACAGGGGGCTATGGACTATGGCTACACCTTC. The full variable domain, with the rest looked up from reference TRBV7-6 and TRBJ1-2, is GAGVSQSPRYKVTKRGQDVALRCDPISGHVSLYWYRQALGQGPEFLTYFNYEAQQDKSGLPNDRFSAERPEGSISTLTIQRTEQRDSAMYRCASSLRGGQGAMDYGYTFGSGTRLTVV.

The chain carries TRBV2 and TRBJ1-6, with a possible D match to TRBD1 (5 bases). Per germline, CDR1 SNHLY and CDR2 FYNNEI. The CDR3 is 15 amino acids. V shed 3 bases and J shed 7 bases, with 13 bases lying between them. CDR3 loop: CASSEGLVGNSPLHF. CDR3 nucleotide sequence: TGTGCCAGCAGTGAGGGACTGGTTGGGAATTCACCCCTCCACTTT.

The chain has TRBV7-8 and TRBJ2-7; 14 positions match TRBD2. Germline V gene sequence: CDR1 SGHVS, CDR2 FQNEAQ. The V and J ends lost 10 bases and 6 bases, in that order; junction bases with no gene match: 20. CDR3 size: 18 residues. The DNA for the CDR3 is TGTGCCACCCTCCAACCAGGGGGCGGACTAGCGGGAGGTGGCGAGCAGTACTTC. It is translated as CATLQPGGGLAGGGEQYF.

The rearrangement uses TRBV6-2 or TRBV6-3 and TRBJ1-1, with D possibly matching TRBD1 (6 bases). The germline V gene encodes CDR1 MNHEY and CDR2 SVGEGT. V was shortened by 0 bases and J by 1 base, with 12 bases between the two germline ends. The CDR3 has 16 residues. CDR3 DNA sequence: TGTGCCAGCAGTTACTCGACTGGACAGCCGAACACTGAAGCTTTCTTT. Residues: CASSYSTGQPNTEAFF.

The rearrangement uses TRBV19 and TRBJ1-6; D remains ambiguous. The V gene's germline CDR1 is LNHDA and CDR2 SQIVND (reference sequence). The CDR3 sequence is 13 residues long. The V and J ends lost 5 bases and 10 bases respectively, with 12 bases between them. The CDR3 DNA sequence: TGTGCCAGTAGTTCCGATAAGCTCTCACCCCTCCACTTT. It yields the protein CASSSDKLSPLHF.

The chain links TRBV5-4 to TRBJ2-7, with D hard to call. Germline-derived CDR1 and CDR2 are SGHNT and YYREEE (reference sequence). Trimming pared 4 bases from V and 1 base from J, leaving 12 bases between. The CDR3 loop spans 14 amino acids. The CDR3 nucleotides are TGTGCCAGCAGCATCCGCGGTGCGTCCTACGAGCAGTACTTC. Translating it yields CASSIRGASYEQYF.

The chain uses TRBV5-1 and TRBJ1-2; TRBD1 matches at 7 bases. The V gene's germline CDR1 is SGHRS and CDR2 YFSETQ. The CDR3 contains 17 residues. The V and J ends lost 3 bases and 6 bases, in that order; junction bases with no gene match: 17. The CDR3 region has the DNA TGCGCCAGCAGCTCGGGGACAGACCAAATCCTCCCCGATGGCTACACCTTC. It is translated as CASSSGTDQILPDGYTF.

The chain carries TRBV2 and TRBJ2-4; D is uncertain. The CDR3 runs to 18 residues. Germline V gene sequence: CDR1 SNHLY, CDR2 FYNNEI. Trimming took off 3 bases at V and 0 bases at J, with 18 bases between the two ends. DNA of the CDR3: TGTGCCAGCAGTGACGCAGCGCCGGAAAACCTAGCCAAAAACATTCAGTACTTC. Translation: CASSDAAPENLAKNIQYF.

The chain recombines TRBV7-2 with TRBJ1-4; TRBD1 agrees at 7 bases. In germline, CDR1 is SGHTA, CDR2 FQGNSA. This CDR3 spans 17 amino acids. V was clipped by 1 base and J by 7 bases; unmatched bases: 12. The CDR3 reads CASSLGWAAGGGEKLFF. The CDR3 nucleotides read TGTGCCAGCAGCTTAGGTTGGGCGGCAGGGGGAGGTGAAAAACTGTTTTTT.

CDR3 bases: TGTGCCAGCAGCACTAGCGGGACCGGGGAGCTGTTTTTT. It translates to CASSTSGTGELFF. This chain joins TRBV2 and TRBJ2-2; 9 bases line up with TRBD2. J was trimmed by 5 bases and V by 6 bases; bases with no gene match: 1. Germline-derived CDR1 and CDR2 are SNHLY and FYNNEI. This CDR3 is 13 amino acids long.

The chain has TRBV7-9 and TRBJ2-6; D not certain. The CDR3 has 13 amino acids. Trimming shortened V by 5 bases and J by 12 bases, and 14 bases separated the two germline ends. The germline V gene encodes CDR1 SEHNR and CDR2 FQNEAQ (reference sequence). The CDR3 is CASSPEPTGVLTF. The DNA of the CDR3 is TGTGCCAGCAGCCCTGAACCAACCGGCGTCCTGACTTTC.

The V call is TRBV10-3, the J call TRBJ1-1; 9 nucleotides align to TRBD1. The length of the CDR3 is 15 residues. CDR1 is ENHRY and CDR2 is SYGVKD in the germline V gene. J lost 0 bases, V lost 10 bases, and 9 bases had no gene match. CDR3 amino acids: CATQMGQGLNTEAFF. The DNA for the CDR3 is TGTGCCACGCAGATGGGACAGGGATTGAACACTGAAGCTTTCTTT.

The chain couples TRBV7-7 to TRBJ1-4; TRBD1 is a possible D gene (6 bases). The CDR3 runs 13 residues. V was clipped by 1 base and J by 8 bases, with 8 bases between them. Per the germline V gene, CDR1 is SSHAT and CDR2 is FNYEAQ (reference sequence). DNA of the CDR3: TGTGCCAGCAGCTTAGGCCAGGGGGAAAAACTGTTTTTT. Its protein is CASSLGQGEKLFF. Variable domain in full (rest from reference TRBV7-7 and TRBJ1-4): GAGVSQSPRYKVTKRGQDVTLRCDPISSHATLYWYQQALGQGPEFLTYFNYEAQPDKSGLPSDRFSAERPEGSISTLTIQRTEQRDSAMYRCASSLGQGEKLFFGSGTQLSVL.